This T cell receptor beta chain was recovered during a study of shared clonotypes between healthy human individuals. Findings and caveats of the study: All-four-donor shared clonotypes had higher generation probabilities than non-shared clonotypes did. About 5% of naive CD4 clonotypes were shared across several donors.

Into CD45RA+ naive and CD45RA-negative memory subsets, the CD4+ cells were split. As for this clone: Its matching antigen is unknown.

The J segment lost 5 bases and the V segment lost 1 base, leaving 14 bases of the junction unmatched. The CDR3 runs 19 residues. Germline loops: CDR1 MNHNS, CDR2 SASEGT. Each subset's genomic DNA was split evenly across several immunoSEQ plates. Method: immunoSEQ multiplex PCR; TCRdb's copy keeps in-frame clones and lacks some. The sample includes 740,000 or so clones, 73% of them seen just once. Sequencing was done on a sample of memory CD4+ T cells sorted from blood. The subset: CD45RA-negative fraction. The TCR comes from a woman in her 30s in good health. The chain couples TRBV6-1 to TRBJ2-5; 12 nucleotides align to TRBD2. CDR3 in DNA: TGTGCCAGCAGTGAAGGACGAGGTTTGACTAGCGGGAGTGGTGAGACCCAGTACTTC. It translates to CASSEGRGLTSGSGETQYF.